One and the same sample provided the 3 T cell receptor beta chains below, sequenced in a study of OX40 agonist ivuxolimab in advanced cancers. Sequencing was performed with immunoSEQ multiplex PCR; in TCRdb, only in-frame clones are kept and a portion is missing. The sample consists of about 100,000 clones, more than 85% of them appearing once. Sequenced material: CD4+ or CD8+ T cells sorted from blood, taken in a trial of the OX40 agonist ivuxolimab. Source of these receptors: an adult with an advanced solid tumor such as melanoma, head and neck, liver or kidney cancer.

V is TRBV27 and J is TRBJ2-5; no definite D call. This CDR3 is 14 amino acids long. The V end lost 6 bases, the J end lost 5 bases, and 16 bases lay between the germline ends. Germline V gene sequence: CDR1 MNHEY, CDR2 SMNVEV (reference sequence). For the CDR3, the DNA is TGTGCCAGCAGGTTTTCCCCAGAAAGGGAGACCCAGTACTTC. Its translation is CASRFSPERETQYF.

CDR3 sequence (DNA): TGTGCCAGCACGAATCGACAGGGCTTGGAGGGGACAGATACGCAGTATTTT. It yields the protein CASTNRQGLEGTDTQYF. The rearrangement links TRBV9 to TRBJ2-3, with a weak D call TRBD1 (7 bases). The V gene's germline CDR1 is SGDLS and CDR2 YYNGEE. The germline V and J ends were trimmed by 6 bases and 3 bases, with 23 bases remaining between them. The CDR3 consists of 17 residues.

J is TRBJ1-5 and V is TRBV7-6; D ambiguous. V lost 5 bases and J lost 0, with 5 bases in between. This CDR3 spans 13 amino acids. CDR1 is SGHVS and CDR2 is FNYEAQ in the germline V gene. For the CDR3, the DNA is TGTGCCAGCAGCCCGAATAGCAATCAGCCCCAGCATTTT. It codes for CASSPNSNQPQHF.